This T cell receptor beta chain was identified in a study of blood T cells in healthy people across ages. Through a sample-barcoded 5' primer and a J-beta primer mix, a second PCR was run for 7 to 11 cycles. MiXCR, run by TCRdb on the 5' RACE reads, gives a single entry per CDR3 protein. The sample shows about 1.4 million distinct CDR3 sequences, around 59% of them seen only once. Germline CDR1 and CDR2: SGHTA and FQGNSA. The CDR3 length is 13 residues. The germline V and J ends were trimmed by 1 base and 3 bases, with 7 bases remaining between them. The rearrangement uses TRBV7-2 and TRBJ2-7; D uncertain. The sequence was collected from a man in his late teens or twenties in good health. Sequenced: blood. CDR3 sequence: CASSLDIFYEQYF. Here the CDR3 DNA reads TGTGCCAGCAGCTTAGACATCTTCTACGAGCAGTACTTC.